Listed below are T cell receptor beta chains from one sample, sequenced in a study of T cell responses to AZD1222 COVID-19 vaccine. Clones were read by immunoSEQ multiplex PCR, and TCRdb kept only the in-frame ones, dropping some. The sample includes around 140,000 clones, approximately 90% of them seen just once. Source: peripheral blood, taken 28 days after the second AZD1222 dose. These receptors came from an adult who received the AZD1222 COVID-19 vaccine. Each CDR3 is given with its conserved first and last residue. The D gene is left open where the match is weak. Rows may omit the clone size; those that give it use once, few, many or a size class.

clone size	V gene	J gene	D gene	CDR3 DNA	CDR3 protein
once	TRBV2	TRBJ1-1	.	TGTGCCAGCAGTGAACACGGGAACACTGAAGCTTTCTTT	CASSEHGNTEAFF
.	TRBV30	TRBJ2-7	.	TGTGCCTGGAGAGGTCCGGGGCCAGTTTACGAGCAGTACTTC	CAWRGPGPVYEQYF
.	TRBV4-2	TRBJ1-6	TRBD1	TGTGCCAGCAGCCAAAGGACAGGGGGTTCACCCCTCCACTTT	CASSQRTGGSPLHF
.	TRBV3-1/TRBV3-2	TRBJ2-3	TRBD2	TGTGCCAGCAGCCAAGGTTCGGGTTTTTTTCGCGGGAGGGCTGCCTTCGATACGCAGTATTTT	CASSQGSGFFRGRAAFDTQYF
.	TRBV5-1	TRBJ2-1	.	TGCGCCAGCAGCTCCCGATGGACAGCACCCTACAATGAGCAGTTCTTC	CASSSRWTAPYNEQFF
.	TRBV9	TRBJ2-7	.	TGTGCCAGCAGCGGGAGGAGCTCCTACGAGCAGTACTTC	CASSGRSSYEQYF
.	TRBV29-1	TRBJ2-7	.	TGCAGCGTGGGCCGTTCGACAGTATCCTACGAGCAGTACTTC	CSVGRSTVSYEQYF
.	TRBV6-2/TRBV6-3	TRBJ1-2	.	TGTGCCAGCAGTTACGCCGGGGCAGGCTATGGCTACACCTTC	CASSYAGAGYGYTF
.	TRBV5-8	TRBJ2-3	TRBD2	TGTGCCAGCAGCTTGTGGGGGGGTGGGCCAGATACGCAGTATTTT	CASSLWGGGPDTQYF
.	TRBV2	TRBJ1-6	.	TGTGCCAGCAGGCAAAGCGAGAATTCACCCCTCCACTTT	CASRQSENSPLHF
.	TRBV15	TRBJ1-1	TRBD1	TGTGCCACCAGCAGAGAGCCCTCCGGACAGGGCAGTACTGAAGCTTTCTTT	CATSREPSGQGSTEAFF
.	TRBV6-5	TRBJ2-5	.	TGTGCCAGCAGCTCCATAGGAGAGACCCAGTACTTC	CASSSIGETQYF
.	TRBV4-1	TRBJ2-5	TRBD1	TGCGCCAGCAGCCAAGATCCGTCAGGGGGCGTGGAGACCCAGTACTTC	CASSQDPSGGVETQYF
.	TRBV20-1	TRBJ1-2	.	TGCAGTGCTATCTGGAGGGGGGGCTACACCTTC	CSAIWRGGYTF
.	TRBV19	TRBJ2-1	TRBD1	TGTGCCAGTACCCTCCATCGACAGGGCTCCTACAATGAGCAGTTCTTC	CASTLHRQGSYNEQFF
.	TRBV12-3/TRBV12-4	TRBJ2-7	.	TGTGCCAGCAGTCGAAGGAACTCCTACGAGCAGTACTTC	CASSRRNSYEQYF
.	TRBV6-2/TRBV6-3	TRBJ1-5	TRBD1	TGTGCCAGCAGTCGGGATGGACAGGGCAATCAGCCCCAGCATTTT	CASSRDGQGNQPQHF
.	TRBV27	TRBJ2-2	TRBD2	TGTGCCAGCAGTTTATATGCTAGCGGTGACACCGGGGAGCTGTTTTTT	CASSLYASGDTGELFF
.	TRBV28	TRBJ2-3	TRBD2	TGTGCCAGCAGCGTCCGGGAGGAGACGCAGTATTTT	CASSVREETQYF
.	TRBV27	TRBJ2-7	TRBD1	TGTGCCAGCAGTTTAGGGACAGGGGTTTCCGCCTACGAGCAGTACTTC	CASSLGTGVSAYEQYF
.	TRBV5-1	TRBJ2-1	.	TGCGCCAGCAGCCTGGGACCTGGGGGTGAGCAGTTCTTC	CASSLGPGGEQFF
.	TRBV15	TRBJ1-4	.	TGTGCCACCAGCAGAGGGCTAGGACAAACTAATGAAAAACTGTTTTTT	CATSRGLGQTNEKLFF
.	TRBV7-2	TRBJ1-5	TRBD1	TGTGCCAGCAGCTCGGACAGGGCCTCGAATCAGCCCCAGCATTTT	CASSSDRASNQPQHF
.	TRBV5-1	TRBJ1-1	.	TGCGCCAGCACGTTGGGGTCAGGGAACACTGAAGCTTTCTTT	CASTLGSGNTEAFF
.	TRBV4-2	TRBJ2-3	TRBD2	TGTGCCAGCAGCCAATTAGACCAAGCCGGGACTAGGGGTATGGCGCAGTATTTT	CASSQLDQAGTRGMAQYF
.	TRBV9	TRBJ1-1	TRBD1	TGTGCCAGCAGCGTAGGACAGGGCTCTGAAGCTTTCTTT	CASSVGQGSEAFF
.	TRBV5-6	TRBJ2-7	.	TGTGCCAGCAGGTGGGGCAGGGGACCCTACGAGCAGTACTTC	CASRWGRGPYEQYF
.	TRBV27	TRBJ1-5	.	TGTGCCAGCAAAACCGGGACCCTAGGGGGTCAGCCCCAGCATTTT	CASKTGTLGGQPQHF
.	TRBV29-1	TRBJ2-3	TRBD2	TGCAGCCTCACTAGCGACACAGATACGCAGTATTTT	CSLTSDTDTQYF
.	TRBV29-1	TRBJ2-6	.	TGCAGCGTTCTGTACAGGGACTCTGGGGCCAACGTCCTGACTTTC	CSVLYRDSGANVLTF
.	TRBV5-6	TRBJ1-4	TRBD1	TGTGCCAGCAGCTGGGGGGACAGCAATGAAAAACTGTTTTTT	CASSWGDSNEKLFF
.	TRBV19	TRBJ1-3	.	TGTGCCAGTAGTTCCCAAGGGGAGTACACCATATATTTT	CASSSQGEYTIYF
.	TRBV7-2	TRBJ2-7	TRBD2	TGTGCCAGCGAGCGGGAGGAAACCTACGAGCAGTACTTC	CASEREETYEQYF
.	TRBV24-1	TRBJ2-1	TRBD1	TGTGCCACCAGTGGAACGGACAGGAGCAATGAGCAGTTCTTC	CATSGTDRSNEQFF
once	TRBV28	TRBJ1-4	TRBD1	TGTGCCAGCAGGACCCCACAGGGGGCAGGGGAAAAACTGTTTTTT	CASRTPQGAGEKLFF
.	TRBV9	TRBJ1-1	.	TGTGCCAGCAGCGTAGAATTAATCAGGACTGCCGACACTGAAGCTTTCTTT	CASSVELIRTADTEAFF
.	TRBV5-5	TRBJ2-3	.	TGTGCCAGCAGCTCATATGTGGAGAGCACAGATACGCAGTATTTT	CASSSYVESTDTQYF
.	TRBV6-1	TRBJ1-1	.	TGTGCCAGCAGTGAAAGGGGACAACGTGAAGCTTTCTTT	CASSERGQREAFF
.	TRBV28	TRBJ2-3	TRBD2	TGTGCCAGCAGAACTAGCGGGAGGTACACAGATACGCAGTATTTT	CASRTSGRYTDTQYF
.	TRBV29-1	TRBJ2-7	TRBD2	TGCAGCGTTGAAAAATTCGGGAGGGCGAACGAGCAGTACTTC	CSVEKFGRANEQYF
.	TRBV2	TRBJ1-6	TRBD1	TGTGCCAGCAGTGGACAGGGGGCAACGAATTCACCCCTCCACTTT	CASSGQGATNSPLHF
.	TRBV9	TRBJ2-3	TRBD1	TGTGCCAGCAGTCCTACAGGGGTTGGGGCAGATACGCAGTATTTT	CASSPTGVGADTQYF
.	TRBV3-1/TRBV3-2	TRBJ2-1	TRBD2	TGTGCCAGCAGCCAAGCAGGGACTACATACAATGAGCAGTTCTTC	CASSQAGTTYNEQFF
.	TRBV4-2	TRBJ1-2	.	TGTGCCAGCAGCCAGTCCGTATTCTATGGCTACACCTTC	CASSQSVFYGYTF
.	TRBV5-1	TRBJ2-3	.	TGCGCCAGCAGCTTGGCCCGGGGAGGCACAGATACGCAGTATTTT	CASSLARGGTDTQYF
.	TRBV24-1	TRBJ1-2	.	TGTGCCACCAGTGATACCCAGACAGACTATGGCTACACCTTC	CATSDTQTDYGYTF
.	TRBV28	TRBJ2-1	TRBD2	TGTGCCAGCAGTTTTGTAGCGGGAGGGGTGAATGAGCAGTTCTTC	CASSFVAGGVNEQFF
.	TRBV30	TRBJ1-2	TRBD1	TGTGCCTGCCTCAAGGAGGGACAGGGGCTCGGCTACACCTTC	CACLKEGQGLGYTF
.	TRBV28	TRBJ1-3	.	TGTGCCAGCAGTTCTGTGGGGGCTGGAAACACCATATATTTT	CASSSVGAGNTIYF
.	TRBV7-9	TRBJ2-5	.	TGTGCCAGCAGCTTAACTTGGGTAGGGCAAGAGACCCAGTACTTC	CASSLTWVGQETQYF
.	TRBV6-5	TRBJ1-1	.	TGTGCCAGCAGTTACTCGGGAGTGAACACTGAAGCTTTCTTT	CASSYSGVNTEAFF
.	TRBV6-4	TRBJ2-2	TRBD2	TGTGCCAGCAGTTTAGCGGGAGGGCCGCACACCGGGGAGCTGTTTTTT	CASSLAGGPHTGELFF
.	TRBV6-2/TRBV6-3	TRBJ2-2	TRBD1	TGTGCCAGCAGTCGGACAGGGGGCACCGGGGAGCTGTTTTTT	CASSRTGGTGELFF